This T cell receptor (beta chain) derives from a study of T cells in Graves' hyperthyroidism and ophthalmopathy. With regard to this clonotype: Its antigen is undetermined. The DNA is omitted, as the CDR3 cannot be located on it reliably, and the CDR3 follows TCRdb's listing.

The CDR3 is made up of 16 amino acids, end residues included. Thyroid ultrasound and orbital computed tomography, with clinical symptoms and serum thyroxine and TRAb, informed diagnoses. Using RNA transcripts as the source, TCR beta CDR3 regions were amplified. A first-round RT-PCR of the TCR CDR3 used the HTBI primer set. Using its own MiXCR run on the multiplex PCR reads, TCRdb lists one record per CDR3 protein. This table holds around 620,000 distinct CDR3 sequences, around 45% found once. Points from the study as a whole: From stable hyperthyroidism, ophthalmopathy was separated by a 13 V-J model.

The receptor was isolated from an adult woman with Graves' disease, either hyperthyroidism or ophthalmopathy (not recorded which). Sequenced: peripheral blood or thyroid tissue (not recorded which). The chain combines TRBV12-3 or TRBV12-4 with TRBJ1-4; the table calls TRBD1, which could not be checked here. The CDR3 spells CASSLVGTGQGKNCFF.